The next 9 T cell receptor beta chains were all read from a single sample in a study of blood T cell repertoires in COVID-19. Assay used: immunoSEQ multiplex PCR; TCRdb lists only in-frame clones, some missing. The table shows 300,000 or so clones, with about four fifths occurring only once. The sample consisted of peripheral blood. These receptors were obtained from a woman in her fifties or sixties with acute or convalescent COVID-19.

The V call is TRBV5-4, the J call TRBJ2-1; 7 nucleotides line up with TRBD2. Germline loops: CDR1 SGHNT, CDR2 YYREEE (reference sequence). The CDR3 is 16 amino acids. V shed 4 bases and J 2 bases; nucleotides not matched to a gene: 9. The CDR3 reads CASSQAGPPAYNEQFF. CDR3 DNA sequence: TGTGCCAGCAGCCAAGCGGGGCCCCCGGCCTACAATGAGCAGTTCTTC.

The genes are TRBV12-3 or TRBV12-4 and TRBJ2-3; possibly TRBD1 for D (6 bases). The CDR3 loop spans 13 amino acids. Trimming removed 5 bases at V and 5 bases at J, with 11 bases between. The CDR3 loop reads CASSGQLVDTQYF. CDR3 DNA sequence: TGTGCCAGCAGTGGACAGTTGGTAGATACGCAGTATTTT.

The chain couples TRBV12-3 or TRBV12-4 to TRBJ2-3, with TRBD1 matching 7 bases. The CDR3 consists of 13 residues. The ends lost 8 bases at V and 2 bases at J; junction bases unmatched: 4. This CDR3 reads CASGDRNTDTQYF. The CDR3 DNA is TGTGCCAGCGGGGACAGAAACACAGATACGCAGTATTTT.

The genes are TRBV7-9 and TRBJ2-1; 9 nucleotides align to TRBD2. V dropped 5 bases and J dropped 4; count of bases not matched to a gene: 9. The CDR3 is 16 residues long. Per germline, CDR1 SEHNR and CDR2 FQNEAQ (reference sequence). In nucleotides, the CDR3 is TGTGCCAGCAGCCCCCTTCTAGCGGGGATATACAATGAGCAGTTCTTC. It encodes CASSPLLAGIYNEQFF. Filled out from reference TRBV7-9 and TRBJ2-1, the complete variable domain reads DTGVSQNPRHKITKRGQNVTFRCDPISEHNRLYWYRQTLGQGPEFLTYFQNEAQLEKSRLLSDRFSAERPKGSFSTLEIQRTEQGDSAMYLCASSPLLAGIYNEQFFGPGTRLTVL.

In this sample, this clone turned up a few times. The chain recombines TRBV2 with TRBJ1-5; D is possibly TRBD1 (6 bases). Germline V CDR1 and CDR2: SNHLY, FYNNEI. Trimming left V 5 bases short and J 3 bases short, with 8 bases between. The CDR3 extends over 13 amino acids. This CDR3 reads CASSTGYNQPQHF. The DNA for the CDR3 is TGTGCCAGCAGTACAGGGTACAATCAGCCCCAGCATTTT.

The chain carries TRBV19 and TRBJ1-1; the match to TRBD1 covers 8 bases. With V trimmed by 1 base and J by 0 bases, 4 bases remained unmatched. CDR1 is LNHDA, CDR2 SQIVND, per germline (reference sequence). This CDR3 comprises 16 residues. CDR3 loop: CASSIGPGGVNTEAFF. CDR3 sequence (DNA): TGTGCCAGTAGTATAGGTCCAGGGGGCGTGAACACTGAAGCTTTCTTT.

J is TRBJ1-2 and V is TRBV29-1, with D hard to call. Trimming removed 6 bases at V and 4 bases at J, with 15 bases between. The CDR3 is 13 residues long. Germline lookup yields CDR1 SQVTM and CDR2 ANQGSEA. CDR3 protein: CSVGPGLGYGYTF. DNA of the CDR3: TGCAGCGTGGGCCCGGGGTTAGGCTATGGCTACACCTTC.

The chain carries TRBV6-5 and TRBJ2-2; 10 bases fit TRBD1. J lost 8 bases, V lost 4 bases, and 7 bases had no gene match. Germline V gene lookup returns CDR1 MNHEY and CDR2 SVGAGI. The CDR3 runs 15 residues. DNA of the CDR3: TGTGCCAGCAGTTGGCGGGGACAGGGGCGTGGGGAGCTGTTTTTT. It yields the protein CASSWRGQGRGELFF.

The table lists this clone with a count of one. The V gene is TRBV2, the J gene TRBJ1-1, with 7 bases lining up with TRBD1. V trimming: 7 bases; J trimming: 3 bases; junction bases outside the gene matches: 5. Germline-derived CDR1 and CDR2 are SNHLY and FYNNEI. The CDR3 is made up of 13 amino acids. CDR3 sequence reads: CASTAGGYTEAFF. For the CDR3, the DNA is TGTGCCAGCACCGCAGGGGGATACACTGAAGCTTTCTTT.